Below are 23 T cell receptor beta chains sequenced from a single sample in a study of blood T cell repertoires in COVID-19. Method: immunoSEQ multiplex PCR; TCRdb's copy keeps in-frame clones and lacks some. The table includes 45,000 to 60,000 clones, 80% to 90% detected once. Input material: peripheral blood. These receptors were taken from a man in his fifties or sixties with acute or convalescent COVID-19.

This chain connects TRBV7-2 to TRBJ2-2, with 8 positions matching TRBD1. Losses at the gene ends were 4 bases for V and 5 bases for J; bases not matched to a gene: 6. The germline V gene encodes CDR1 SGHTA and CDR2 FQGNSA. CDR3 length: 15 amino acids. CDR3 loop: CASSSRDRTTGELFF. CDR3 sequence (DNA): TGTGCCAGCAGCTCCCGGGACAGGACAACCGGGGAGCTGTTTTTT.

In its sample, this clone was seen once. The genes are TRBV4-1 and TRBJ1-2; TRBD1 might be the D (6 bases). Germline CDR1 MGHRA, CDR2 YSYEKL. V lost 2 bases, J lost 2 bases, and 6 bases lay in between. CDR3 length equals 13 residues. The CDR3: CASSQQGNYGYTF. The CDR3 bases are TGCGCCAGCAGCCAACAGGGGAACTATGGCTACACCTTC.

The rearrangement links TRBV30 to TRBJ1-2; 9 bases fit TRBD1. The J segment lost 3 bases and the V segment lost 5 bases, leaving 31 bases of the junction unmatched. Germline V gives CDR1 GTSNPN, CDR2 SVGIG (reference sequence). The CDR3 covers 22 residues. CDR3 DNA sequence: TGTGCCTGGGCACAAGGGGTCCCGGGACAGGGAGCTATAGTTCTGGATTACTATGGCTACACCTTC. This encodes CAWAQGVPGQGAIVLDYYGYTF.

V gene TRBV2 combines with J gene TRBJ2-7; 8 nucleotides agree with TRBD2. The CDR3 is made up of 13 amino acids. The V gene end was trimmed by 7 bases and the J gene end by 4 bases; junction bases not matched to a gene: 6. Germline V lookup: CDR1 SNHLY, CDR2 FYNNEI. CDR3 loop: CASNPAGVYEQYF. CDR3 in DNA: TGTGCCAGCAATCCAGCGGGGGTTTACGAGCAGTACTTC.

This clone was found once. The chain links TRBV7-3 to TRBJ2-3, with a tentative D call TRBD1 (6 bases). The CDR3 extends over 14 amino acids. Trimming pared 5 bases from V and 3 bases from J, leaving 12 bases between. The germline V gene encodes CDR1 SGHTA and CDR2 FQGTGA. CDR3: CASSQDRQTDTQYF. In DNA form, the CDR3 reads TGTGCCAGCAGCCAGGACAGACAGACAGATACGCAGTATTTT.

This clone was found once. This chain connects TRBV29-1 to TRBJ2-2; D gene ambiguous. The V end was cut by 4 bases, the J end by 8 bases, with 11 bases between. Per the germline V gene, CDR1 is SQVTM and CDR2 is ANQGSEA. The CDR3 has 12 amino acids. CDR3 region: CSVGSAKGELFF. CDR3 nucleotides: TGCAGCGTTGGAAGCGCAAAAGGGGAGCTGTTTTTT.

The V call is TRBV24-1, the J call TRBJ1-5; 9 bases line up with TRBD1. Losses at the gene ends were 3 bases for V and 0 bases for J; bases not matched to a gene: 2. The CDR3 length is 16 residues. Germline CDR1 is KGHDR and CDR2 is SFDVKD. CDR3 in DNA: TGTGCCACCAGTGATGGGGGACAGGGTAGCAATCAGCCCCAGCATTTT. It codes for CATSDGGQGSNQPQHF.

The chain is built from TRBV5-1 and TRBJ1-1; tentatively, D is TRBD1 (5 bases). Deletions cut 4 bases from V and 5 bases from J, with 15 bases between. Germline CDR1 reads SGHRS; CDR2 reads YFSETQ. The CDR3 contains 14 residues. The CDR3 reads CASSPRDFGTEAFF. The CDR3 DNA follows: TGCGCCAGCAGCCCCCGGGACTTCGGGACTGAAGCTTTCTTT.

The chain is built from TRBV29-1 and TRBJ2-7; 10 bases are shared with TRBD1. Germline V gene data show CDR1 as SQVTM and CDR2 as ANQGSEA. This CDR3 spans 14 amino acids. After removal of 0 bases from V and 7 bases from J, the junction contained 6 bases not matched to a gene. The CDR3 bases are TGCAGCGTTGAAGATCGACAGGGGGCGAGTGAGCAGTACTTC. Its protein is CSVEDRQGASEQYF.

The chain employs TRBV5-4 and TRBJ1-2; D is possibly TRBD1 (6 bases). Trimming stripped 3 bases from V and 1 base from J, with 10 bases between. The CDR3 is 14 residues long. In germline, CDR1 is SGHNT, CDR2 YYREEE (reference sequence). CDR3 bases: TGTGCCAGCAGCTCTAAAGGGGGTAACTATGGCTACACCTTC. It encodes CASSSKGGNYGYTF.

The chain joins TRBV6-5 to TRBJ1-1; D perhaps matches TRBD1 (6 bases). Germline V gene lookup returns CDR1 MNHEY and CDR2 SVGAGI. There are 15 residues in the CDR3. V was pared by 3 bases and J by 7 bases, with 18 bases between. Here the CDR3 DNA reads TGTGCCAGCAGTTATGGCCAGGGGCAGATGAGTGAAGCTTTCTTT. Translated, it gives CASSYGQGQMSEAFF.

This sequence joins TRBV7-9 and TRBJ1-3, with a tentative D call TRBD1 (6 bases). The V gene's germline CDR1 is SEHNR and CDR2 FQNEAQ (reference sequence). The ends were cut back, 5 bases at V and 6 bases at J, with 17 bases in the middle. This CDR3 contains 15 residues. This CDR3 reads CASSVWDNLLNTIYF. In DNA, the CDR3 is TGTGCCAGCAGCGTGTGGGACAACTTACTAAACACCATATATTTT.

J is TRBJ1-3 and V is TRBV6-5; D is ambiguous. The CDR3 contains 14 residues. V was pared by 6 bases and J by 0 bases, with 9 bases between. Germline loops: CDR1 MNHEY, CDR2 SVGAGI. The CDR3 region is CASRRDISGNTIYF. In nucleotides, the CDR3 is TGTGCCAGCAGAAGAGATATCTCTGGAAACACCATATATTTT.

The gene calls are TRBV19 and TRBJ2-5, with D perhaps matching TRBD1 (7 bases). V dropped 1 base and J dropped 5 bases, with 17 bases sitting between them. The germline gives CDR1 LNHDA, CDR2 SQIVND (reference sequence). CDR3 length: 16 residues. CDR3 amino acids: CASSIGWDSRGETQYF. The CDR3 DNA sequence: TGTGCCAGTAGTATAGGTTGGGACAGCCGGGGGGAGACCCAGTACTTC.

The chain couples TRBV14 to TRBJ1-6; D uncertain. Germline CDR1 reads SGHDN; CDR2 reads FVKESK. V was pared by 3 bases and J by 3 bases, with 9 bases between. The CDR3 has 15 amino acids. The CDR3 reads CASSHGGFYNSPLHF. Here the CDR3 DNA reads TGTGCCAGCAGCCACGGCGGGTTCTATAATTCACCCCTCCACTTT. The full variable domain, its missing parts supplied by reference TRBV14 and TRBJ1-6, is EAGVTQFPSHSVIEKGQTVTLRCDPISGHDNLYWYRRVMGKEIKFLLHFVKESKQDESGMPNNRFLAERTGGTYSTLKVQPAELEDSGVYFCASSHGGFYNSPLHFGNGTRLTVT.

CDR3 DNA sequence: TGTGCCAGCAGTCCGGGTGGACTAGCGGGGGGGCGGAGTGAGCAGTTCTTC. This gives the protein CASSPGGLAGGRSEQFF. V gene TRBV27 combines with J gene TRBJ2-1; TRBD2 agrees at 15 bases. CDR1 is MNHEY and CDR2 is SMNVEV in the germline V gene (reference sequence). Trimming removed 5 bases from V and 9 bases from J; junction bases left unmatched: 11. This CDR3 contains 17 residues.

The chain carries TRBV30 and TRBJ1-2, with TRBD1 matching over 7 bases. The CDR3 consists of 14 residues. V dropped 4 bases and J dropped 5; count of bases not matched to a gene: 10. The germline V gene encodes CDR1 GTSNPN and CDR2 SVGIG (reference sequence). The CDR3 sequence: CAWTGTGTAYGYTF. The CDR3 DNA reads TGTGCCTGGACCGGCACCGGGACAGCTTATGGCTACACCTTC.

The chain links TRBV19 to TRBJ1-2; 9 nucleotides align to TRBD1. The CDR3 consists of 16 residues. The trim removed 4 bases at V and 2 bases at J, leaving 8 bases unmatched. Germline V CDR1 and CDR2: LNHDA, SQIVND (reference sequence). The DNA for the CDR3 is TGTGCCAGTAGTAGACAAACGGGACAGGGAAACTATGGCTACACCTTC. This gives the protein CASSRQTGQGNYGYTF. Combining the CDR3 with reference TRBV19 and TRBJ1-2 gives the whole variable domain DGGITQSPKYLFRKEGQNVTLSCEQNLNHDAMYWYRQDPGQGLRLIYYSQIVNDFQKGDIAEGYSVSREKKESFPLTVTSAQKNPTAFYLCASSRQTGQGNYGYTFGSGTRLTVV.

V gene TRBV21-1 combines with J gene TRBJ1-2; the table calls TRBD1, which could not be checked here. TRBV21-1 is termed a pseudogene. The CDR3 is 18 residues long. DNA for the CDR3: TGTGCCAGCAGCACCGGGACAGGGGGCGACTTCTCTAACTATGGCTACACCTTC. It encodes CASSTGTGGDFSNYGYTF.

The CDR3 sequence is CASSYSGPAGGNTIYF. The DNA for the CDR3 is TGTGCCAGCAGTTACTCGGGACCAGCGGGGGGAAACACCATATATTTT. J is TRBJ1-3 and V is TRBV6-5, with D possibly being TRBD1 (5 bases). V was cut by 0 bases and J by 4 bases, with 13 bases left in between. There are 16 residues in the CDR3. Looked up from germline, CDR1 is MNHEY and CDR2 is SVGAGI.

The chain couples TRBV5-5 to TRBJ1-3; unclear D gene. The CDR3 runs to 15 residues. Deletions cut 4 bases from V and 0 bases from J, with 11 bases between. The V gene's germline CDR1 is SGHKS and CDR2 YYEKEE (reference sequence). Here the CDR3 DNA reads TGTGCCAGCAGCCCGACAATCCTCTCTGGAAACACCATATATTTT. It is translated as CASSPTILSGNTIYF.

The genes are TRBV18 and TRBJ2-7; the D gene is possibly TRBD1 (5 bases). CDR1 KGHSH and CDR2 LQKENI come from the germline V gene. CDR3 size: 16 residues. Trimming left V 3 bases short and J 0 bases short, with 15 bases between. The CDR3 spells CASSPVQGRLSYEQYF. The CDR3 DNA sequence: TGTGCCAGCTCACCCGTCCAGGGCAGGCTCTCCTACGAGCAGTACTTC.

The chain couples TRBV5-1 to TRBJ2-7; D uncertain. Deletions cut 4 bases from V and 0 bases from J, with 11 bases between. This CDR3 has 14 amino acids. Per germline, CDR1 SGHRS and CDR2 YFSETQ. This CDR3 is CASSPDMSSYEQYF. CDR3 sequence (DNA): TGCGCCAGCAGCCCTGACATGAGCTCCTACGAGCAGTACTTC.